This T cell receptor (beta chain) was profiled in a study of shared clonotypes between healthy human individuals. Method: immunoSEQ multiplex PCR; TCRdb's copy keeps in-frame clones and lacks some. The sample carries about 2.3 million clones, approximately 95% recorded once. Trimming cost V 3 bases and J 14 bases; bases outside gene matches: 9. CDR3 length equals 13 residues. CDR1 MDHEN and CDR2 SYDVKM come from the germline V gene. The sample was naive CD4+ T cells from PBMCs. Regarding subset: CD45RA+ positively selected. J is TRBJ1-4 and V is TRBV28; 7 bases align to TRBD1. This TCR derives from a man between 18 and 29 years old in good health. Some clones in this sample may be carry-over from other donors' samples. The CDR3 bases are TGTGCCAGCAGTTTGGGGAAGACAGGGTACCTGTTTTTT. It specifies CASSLGKTGYLFF.